The 29 T cell receptor beta chains listed next were all sequenced from one sample in a study of T cells after somatic rescue of genetic block. TCRdb's table, derived via immunoSEQ multiplex PCR, lists solely in-frame clones and lacks some. Of over 12,000 clones in the sample, 72% were seen once. The sequenced sample consisted of peripheral blood mononuclear cells (PBMCs). Every receptor here comes from a boy between 10 and 17 years old.

This clone was counted only a few times. The V gene is TRBV6-4, the J gene TRBJ2-7; 14 positions match TRBD2. Per germline, CDR1 MRHNA and CDR2 SNTAGT. This CDR3 has 14 amino acids. V shed 8 bases, J shed 7 bases, and the junction held 7 bases outside the gene matches. CDR3 coding DNA: TGTGCCAGCGCTAGACTAGCGGGAGGGAAAGAGCAGTACTTC. Translating gives CASARLAGGKEQYF.

This chain's CDR3 is CASSPLGPIREQYF. DNA for the CDR3: TGCGCCAGCAGCCCCTTAGGCCCGATAAGGGAGCAGTACTTC. The J gene is TRBJ2-7, the V gene TRBV5-1; D is unclear. The CDR3 extends over 14 amino acids. V dropped 4 bases and J dropped 7 bases, with 18 bases sitting between them. In germline, CDR1 is SGHRS, CDR2 YFSETQ.

The chain joins TRBV5-1 to TRBJ2-7; a weak D match, TRBD1 (6 bases). V was clipped by 0 bases and J by 3 bases, with 10 bases between them. CDR3 length: 14 residues. Germline CDR1 and CDR2: SGHRS and YFSETQ. The CDR3 DNA follows: TGCGCCAGCAGCTTGGCCACAGGGTACTACGAGCAGTACTTC. It translates to CASSLATGYYEQYF.

The chain's CDR3 is CASSFSTSQHNEQFF. The CDR3 DNA follows: TGTGCCAGCAGCTTCTCGACTAGCCAGCACAATGAGCAGTTCTTC. The chain combines TRBV7-9 with TRBJ2-1; 7 positions match TRBD2. CDR1 SEHNR and CDR2 FQNEAQ come from the germline V gene (reference sequence). The junction had 7 bases not matched to a gene; V was cut back by 3 bases and J by 5 bases. The length of the CDR3 is 15 residues.

V and J are TRBV4-2 and TRBJ2-3, with 10 bases that match TRBD2. The germline gives CDR1 LGHNA, CDR2 YNFKEQ. V was clipped by 4 bases and J by 5 bases; unmatched bases: 6. The CDR3 runs to 15 residues. CDR3 coding DNA: TGTGCCAGCAGCCTCTCTAGCGGGGGAAGAGATACGCAGTATTTT. It yields the protein CASSLSSGGRDTQYF.

Worth noting for this clone: One junction end disagrees with the germline gene, perhaps due to a read error. V is TRBV18 and J is TRBJ2-5; weak D call: TRBD1 (6 bases). The CDR3 loop spans 13 amino acids. Germline CDR1 KGHSH, CDR2 LQKENI. The CDR3 DNA reads TGTGCCAGCTCACGAGGACAGAAAGAGGCCCAGTACTTC. Protein product: CASSRGQKEAQYF.

CDR3 in amino acids: CASSLSPYEQYF. CDR3 nucleotides: TGTGCCAGCAGCTTATCTCCCTACGAGCAGTACTTC. The V call is TRBV7-9, the J call TRBJ2-7; D ambiguous. The CDR3 runs 12 residues. Looked up from germline, CDR1 is SEHNR and CDR2 is FQNEAQ (reference sequence). Trimming removed 2 bases at V and 2 bases at J, with 4 bases between.

This clone was seen a few times. The V call is TRBV29-1, the J call TRBJ2-7; D unresolved. V was shortened by 0 bases and J by 5 bases, with 5 bases between the two germline ends. Germline V gives CDR1 SQVTM, CDR2 ANQGSEA. CDR3 length equals 11 residues. CDR3 DNA sequence: TGCAGCGTTGAAGACGTCCACGAGCAGTACTTC. Its translation is CSVEDVHEQYF.

By sample fraction, this clone is medium-sized (0.01 to 0.1%). The chain uses TRBV7-9 and TRBJ2-7; D is uncertain. Germline loops: CDR1 SEHNR, CDR2 FQNEAQ (reference sequence). CDR3 size: 14 residues. The V gene lost 5 bases and the J gene lost 4 bases, with 15 bases spanning the gap. This CDR3 is CASSPVISTYEQYF. For the CDR3, the DNA is TGTGCCAGCAGCCCCGTGATATCCACATACGAGCAGTACTTC.

The V call is TRBV7-6, the J call TRBJ1-1; a possible D gene is TRBD1 (5 bases). With 5 bases removed from V and 2 bases from J, the gap between germline ends came to 9 bases. Germline CDR1 SGHVS, CDR2 FNYEAQ. This CDR3 has 13 residues. The CDR3 DNA reads TGTGCCAGCAGCCGGCAGGGCAACACTGAAGCTTTCTTT. It translates to CASSRQGNTEAFF.

V and J are TRBV28 and TRBJ2-7; D is unclear. The germline CDR1 and CDR2 sequences are MDHEN and SYDVKM. The CDR3 is made up of 14 amino acids. Between the trimmed V and J ends, which lost 5 bases and 1 base, there was a span of 12 bases. CDR3 protein: CASSLLFRSYEQYF. Here the CDR3 DNA reads TGTGCCAGCAGTCTCCTCTTTAGGTCCTACGAGCAGTACTTC.

This sequence joins TRBV18 and TRBJ2-7; 12 nucleotides align to TRBD2. The CDR3 has 16 residues. Per the germline V gene, CDR1 is KGHSH and CDR2 is LQKENI. Germline trimming cut 2 bases from V and 0 bases from J; bases unmatched to any gene: 2. The DNA for the CDR3 is TGTGCCAGCTCACCAACTAGCGGGGGGAACTCCTACGAGCAGTACTTC. Protein sequence: CASSPTSGGNSYEQYF.

V and J are TRBV7-9 and TRBJ2-3; the D gene is possibly TRBD1 (6 bases). Trimming removed 4 bases from V and 5 bases from J, with 7 bases in between. The CDR3 is made up of 12 amino acids. CDR1 and CDR2 (germline): SEHNR, FQNEAQ (reference sequence). The DNA of the CDR3 is TGTGCCAGCAGCTCCAGGGGAGATACGCAGTATTTT. Encoded protein: CASSSRGDTQYF.

V usage is TRBV28 and J usage is TRBJ1-2; D remains unclear. The CDR3 runs 15 residues. Germline V gene data show CDR1 as MDHEN and CDR2 as SYDVKM. Trimming removed 2 bases at V and 1 base at J, with 11 bases between. Here the CDR3 DNA reads TGTGCCAGCAGTTTACACCCCCAGCTTAACTATGGCTACACCTTC. It yields the protein CASSLHPQLNYGYTF.

This chain uses TRBV15 with TRBJ2-2, with D possibly called TRBD1 or TRBD2 (5 bases each). Trimming took 0 bases from V and 8 from J, leaving 10 bases between them. Germline CDR1 LNHNV, CDR2 YYDKDF (reference sequence). The CDR3 extends over 14 amino acids. The CDR3, as DNA: TGTGCCACCAGCAGAGATACAGGAGGTGGGGAGCTGTTTTTT. This translates into CATSRDTGGGELFF.

The chain combines TRBV18 with TRBJ2-4; maybe TRBD1 (6 bases). This CDR3 is built from 16 residues. The germline gives CDR1 KGHSH, CDR2 LQKENI. V lost 2 bases to trimming and J lost 8 bases, with 19 bases between them. The CDR3 loop reads CASSPNRALEGDIQYF. The CDR3 DNA reads as TGTGCCAGCTCACCAAACAGGGCCTTAGAGGGGGACATTCAGTACTTC.

The V and J genes are TRBV11-2 and TRBJ1-2; maybe TRBD1 (5 bases). V was shortened by 1 base and J by 4 bases, with 10 bases between the two germline ends. CDR3 size: 14 residues. Germline V CDR1 and CDR2: SGHAT, FQNNGV. As DNA, the CDR3 is TGTGCCAGCAGCTTAGTCGACAGAATCTATGGCTACACCTTC. Protein: CASSLVDRIYGYTF. Full variable domain (missing parts from reference TRBV11-2 and TRBJ1-2): EAGVAQSPRYKIIEKRQSVAFWCNPISGHATLYWYQQILGQGPKLLIQFQNNGVVDDSQLPKDRFSAERLKGVDSTLKIQPAKLEDSAVYLCASSLVDRIYGYTFGSGTRLTVV.

V and J are TRBV29-1 and TRBJ2-7; D call uncertain. The V gene's germline CDR1 is SQVTM and CDR2 ANQGSEA. Deletions cut 2 bases from V and 5 bases from J, with 13 bases between. This CDR3 is built from 13 residues. CDR3 sequence (DNA): TGCAGCGTTGAACTGACTCACCTCAACGAGCAGTACTTC. Residues: CSVELTHLNEQYF.

The chain employs TRBV5-1 and TRBJ2-6, with D possibly being TRBD1 (5 bases). V was clipped by 0 bases and J by 2 bases, with 9 bases between them. Germline assignment: CDR1 SGHRS and CDR2 YFSETQ. The CDR3 runs to 16 residues. The CDR3 DNA sequence: TGCGCCAGCAGCTTGGGGGCGACAGCTGGGGCCAACGTCCTGACTTTC. Translation gives CASSLGATAGANVLTF.

The rearrangement joins TRBV2 to TRBJ2-7, with 9 bases fitting TRBD2. The length of the CDR3 is 14 residues. Per the germline V gene, CDR1 is SNHLY and CDR2 is FYNNEI. V lost 6 bases, J lost 2 bases, and 5 bases stayed unmatched. The CDR3 DNA follows: TGTGCCAGCAGGGAGCGGGGGGCCCCCTACGAGCAGTACTTC. Residues: CASRERGAPYEQYF.

The chain has TRBV5-6 and TRBJ1-5; weak D call: TRBD1 (5 bases). Trimming cost V 4 bases and J 6 bases, with 20 bases left between them. This CDR3 has 16 residues. Germline V gene data show CDR1 as SGHDT and CDR2 as YYEEEE. The CDR3 nucleotides read TGTGCCAGCAGCGCGGTGGGTCAGGGAAACCGTCAGCCCCAGCATTTT. This codes for CASSAVGQGNRQPQHF. The whole variable domain, remainder taken from reference TRBV5-6 and TRBJ1-5, is DAGVTQSPTHLIKTRGQQVTLRCSPKSGHDTVSWYQQALGQGPQFIFQYYEEEERQRGNFPDRFSGHQFPNYSSELNVNALLLGDSALYLCASSAVGQGNRQPQHFGDGTRLSIL.

The rearrangement uses TRBV2 and TRBJ1-4; D gene ambiguous. The V gene's germline CDR1 is SNHLY and CDR2 FYNNEI. The CDR3 extends over 11 amino acids. V lost 7 bases and J lost 8, with 8 bases in between. CDR3 protein: CASTGREKLFF. In nucleotides, the CDR3 is TGTGCCAGCACCGGTAGGGAAAAACTGTTTTTT.

The chain links TRBV6-1 to TRBJ1-2; D call uncertain. The CDR3 is 12 residues long. Germline loops: CDR1 MNHNS, CDR2 SASEGT. Trimming removed 2 bases from V and 4 bases from J, with 5 bases in between. In nucleotides, the CDR3 is TGTGCCAGCAGTGAACGCCCCTATGGCTACACCTTC. It is translated as CASSERPYGYTF.

V is TRBV7-6 and J is TRBJ2-5; TRBD2 matches 7 bases. CDR1 is SGHVS, CDR2 FNYEAQ, per germline. The ends lost 1 base at V and 3 bases at J; junction bases unmatched: 2. This CDR3 region has 14 residues. The CDR3 here is CASSLGSGKETQYF. CDR3 coding DNA: TGTGCCAGCAGCTTAGGGAGCGGGAAAGAGACCCAGTACTTC.

The rearrangement uses TRBV5-1 and TRBJ1-4; D is unresolved. Germline V gene data show CDR1 as SGHRS and CDR2 as YFSETQ. Trimming took off 0 bases at V and 5 bases at J, with 11 bases between the two ends. The CDR3 is made up of 15 amino acids. The CDR3 DNA follows: TGCGCCAGCAGCTTGGTGGGGATTGAGAATGAAAAACTGTTTTTT. This codes for CASSLVGIENEKLFF.

The V and J genes are TRBV19 and TRBJ1-5, with TRBD1 identical over 7 bases. CDR1 LNHDA and CDR2 SQIVND come from the germline V gene (reference sequence). The CDR3 is made up of 14 amino acids. V shed 5 bases and J 5 bases; nucleotides not matched to a gene: 6. The CDR3 region is CASSLRDSDQPQHF. CDR3 coding DNA: TGTGCCAGTAGTCTCCGGGACAGCGATCAGCCCCAGCATTTT.

This chain links TRBV27 with TRBJ1-5; D not resolved. From germline, CDR1 is MNHEY and CDR2 SMNVEV (reference sequence). This CDR3 comprises 13 residues. V was cut by 2 bases and J by 3 bases, with 5 bases left in between. The DNA for the CDR3 is TGTGCCAGCAGTTTAGCTGTCAATCAGCCCCAGCATTTT. It encodes CASSLAVNQPQHF.

The V and J genes are TRBV18 and TRBJ2-6; D not resolved. The germline V gene has CDR1 KGHSH and CDR2 LQKENI. The CDR3 spans 15 residues. The ends were cut back, 2 bases at V and 0 bases at J, with 5 bases in the middle. CDR3 DNA: TGTGCCAGCTCACCAGTTAGCTCTGGGGCCAACGTCCTGACTTTC. Residues: CASSPVSSGANVLTF.

The chain joins TRBV20-1 to TRBJ1-5, with D unclear. This CDR3 is built from 11 residues. Germline V gene sequence: CDR1 DFQATT, CDR2 SNEGSKA (reference sequence). V lost 3 bases and J 6 bases, leaving 6 bases between the germline ends. In nucleotides, the CDR3 is TGCAGTGCTAGGGGAGTTCAGCCCCAGCATTTT. It encodes CSARGVQPQHF.